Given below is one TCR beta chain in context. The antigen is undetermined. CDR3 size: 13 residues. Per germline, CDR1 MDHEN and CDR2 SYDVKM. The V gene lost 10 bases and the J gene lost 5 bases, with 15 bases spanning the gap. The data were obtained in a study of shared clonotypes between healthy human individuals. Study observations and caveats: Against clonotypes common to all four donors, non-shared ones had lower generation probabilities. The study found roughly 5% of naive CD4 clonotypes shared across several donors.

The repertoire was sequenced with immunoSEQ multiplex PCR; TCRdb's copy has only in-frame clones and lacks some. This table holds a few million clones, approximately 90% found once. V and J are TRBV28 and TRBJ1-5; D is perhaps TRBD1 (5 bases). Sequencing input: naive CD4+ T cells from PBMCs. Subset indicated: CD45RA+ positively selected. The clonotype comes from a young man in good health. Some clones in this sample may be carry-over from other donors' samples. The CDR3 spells CATRGRLYQPQHF. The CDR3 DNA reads TGTGCCACCCGGGGCAGGTTGTATCAGCCCCAGCATTTT.